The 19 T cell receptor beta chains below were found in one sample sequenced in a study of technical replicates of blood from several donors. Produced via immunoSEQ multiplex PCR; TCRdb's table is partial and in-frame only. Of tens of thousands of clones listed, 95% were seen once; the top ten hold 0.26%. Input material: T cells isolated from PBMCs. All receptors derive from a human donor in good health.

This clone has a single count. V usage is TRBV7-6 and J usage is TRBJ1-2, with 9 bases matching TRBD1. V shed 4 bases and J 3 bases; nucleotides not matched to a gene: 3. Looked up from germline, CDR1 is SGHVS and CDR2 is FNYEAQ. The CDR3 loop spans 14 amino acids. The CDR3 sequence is CASSSGTGYYGYTF. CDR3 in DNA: TGTGCCAGCAGCTCGGGGACAGGGTACTATGGCTACACCTTC. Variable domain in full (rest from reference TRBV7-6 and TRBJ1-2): GAGVSQSPRYKVTKRGQDVALRCDPISGHVSLYWYRQALGQGPEFLTYFNYEAQQDKSGLPNDRFSAERPEGSISTLTIQRTEQRDSAMYRCASSSGTGYYGYTFGSGTRLTVV.

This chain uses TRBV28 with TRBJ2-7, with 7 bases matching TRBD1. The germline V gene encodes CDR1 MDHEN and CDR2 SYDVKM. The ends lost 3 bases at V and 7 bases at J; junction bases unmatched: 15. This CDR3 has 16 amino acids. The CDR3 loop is CASSLRRQGGEGEQYF. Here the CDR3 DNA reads TGTGCCAGCAGTTTGCGTAGACAGGGCGGTGAAGGAGAGCAGTACTTC.

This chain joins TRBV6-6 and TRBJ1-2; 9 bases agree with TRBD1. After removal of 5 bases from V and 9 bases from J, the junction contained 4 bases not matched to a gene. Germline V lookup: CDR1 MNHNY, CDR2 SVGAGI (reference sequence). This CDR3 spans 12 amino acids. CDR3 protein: CASSPGQGRYTF. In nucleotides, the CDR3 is TGTGCCAGCAGTCCGGGACAGGGTCGCTACACCTTC.

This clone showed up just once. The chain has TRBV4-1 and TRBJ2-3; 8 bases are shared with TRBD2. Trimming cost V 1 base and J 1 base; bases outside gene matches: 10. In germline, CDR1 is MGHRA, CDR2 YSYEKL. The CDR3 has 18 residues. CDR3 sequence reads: CASSQVSVTSVGTDTQYF. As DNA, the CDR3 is TGCGCCAGCAGCCAAGTATCGGTGACTAGCGTCGGCACAGATACGCAGTATTTT.

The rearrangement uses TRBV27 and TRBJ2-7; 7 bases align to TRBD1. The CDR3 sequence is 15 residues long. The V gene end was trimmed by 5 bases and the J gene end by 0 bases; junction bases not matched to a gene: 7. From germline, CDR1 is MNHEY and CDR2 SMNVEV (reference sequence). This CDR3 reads CASSLGTAVSYEQYF. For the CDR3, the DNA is TGTGCCAGCAGTCTAGGGACAGCCGTCTCCTACGAGCAGTACTTC.

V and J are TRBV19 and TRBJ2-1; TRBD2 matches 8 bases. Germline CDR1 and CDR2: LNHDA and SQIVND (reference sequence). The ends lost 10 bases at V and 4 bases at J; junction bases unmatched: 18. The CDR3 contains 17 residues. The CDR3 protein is CATRSASGPLLYNEQFF. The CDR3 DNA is TGTGCCACCCGATCGGCTAGCGGGCCTCTACTTTACAATGAGCAGTTCTTC.

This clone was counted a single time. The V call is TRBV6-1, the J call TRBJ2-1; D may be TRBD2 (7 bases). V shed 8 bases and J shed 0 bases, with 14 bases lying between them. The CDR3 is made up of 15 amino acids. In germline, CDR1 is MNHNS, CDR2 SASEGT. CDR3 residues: CASSGGGGSYNEQFF. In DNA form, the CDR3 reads TGTGCCAGCTCTGGAGGGGGGGGCTCCTACAATGAGCAGTTCTTC.

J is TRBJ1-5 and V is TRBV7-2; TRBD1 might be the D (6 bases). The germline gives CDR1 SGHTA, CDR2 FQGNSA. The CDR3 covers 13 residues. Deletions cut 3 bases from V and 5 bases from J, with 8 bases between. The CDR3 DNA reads TGTGCCAGCAGCTTCAGGGGTGATCAGCCCCAGCATTTT. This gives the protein CASSFRGDQPQHF.

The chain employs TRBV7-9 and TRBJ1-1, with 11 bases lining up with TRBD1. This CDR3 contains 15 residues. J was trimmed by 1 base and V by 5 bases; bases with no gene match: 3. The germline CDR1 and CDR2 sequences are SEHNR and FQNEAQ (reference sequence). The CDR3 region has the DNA TGTGCCAGCAGCCGGACAGGGGGCGAGAACACTGAAGCTTTCTTT. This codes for CASSRTGGENTEAFF.

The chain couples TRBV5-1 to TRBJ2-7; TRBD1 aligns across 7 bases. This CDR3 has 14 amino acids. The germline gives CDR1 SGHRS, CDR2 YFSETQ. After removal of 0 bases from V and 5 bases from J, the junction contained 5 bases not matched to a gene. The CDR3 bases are TGCGCCAGCAGCTTGGTACAGGGGACCAACGAGCAGTACTTC. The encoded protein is CASSLVQGTNEQYF.

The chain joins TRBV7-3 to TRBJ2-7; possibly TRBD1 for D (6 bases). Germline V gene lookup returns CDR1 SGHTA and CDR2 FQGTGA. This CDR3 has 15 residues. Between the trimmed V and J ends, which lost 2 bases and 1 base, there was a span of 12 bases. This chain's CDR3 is CASSLEQGHSYEQYF. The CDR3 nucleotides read TGTGCCAGCAGCTTAGAACAGGGCCATTCCTACGAGCAGTACTTC.

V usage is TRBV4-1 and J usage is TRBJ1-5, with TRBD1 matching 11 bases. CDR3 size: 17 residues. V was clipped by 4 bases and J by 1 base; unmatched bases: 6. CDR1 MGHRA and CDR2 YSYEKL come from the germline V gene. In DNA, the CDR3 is TGCGCCAGCAGCCGATTAGGGACAGGGGGGAGCAATCAGCCCCAGCATTTT. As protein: CASSRLGTGGSNQPQHF.

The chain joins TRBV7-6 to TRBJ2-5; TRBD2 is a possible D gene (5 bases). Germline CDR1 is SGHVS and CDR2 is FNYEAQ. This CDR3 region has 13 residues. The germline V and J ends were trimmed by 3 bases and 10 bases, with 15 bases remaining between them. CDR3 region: CASSLADGERQYF. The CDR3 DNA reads TGTGCCAGCAGCTTGGCGGACGGGGAACGCCAGTACTTC.

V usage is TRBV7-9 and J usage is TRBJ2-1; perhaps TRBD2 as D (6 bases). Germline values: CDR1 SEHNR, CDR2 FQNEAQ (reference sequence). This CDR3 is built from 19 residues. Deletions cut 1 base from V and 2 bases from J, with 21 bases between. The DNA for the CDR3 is TGTGCCAGCAGCTTAGGAGGGAACACCGGGACTGGACCCTACAATGAGCAGTTCTTC. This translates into CASSLGGNTGTGPYNEQFF. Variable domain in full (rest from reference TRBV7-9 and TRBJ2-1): DTGVSQNPRHKITKRGQNVTFRCDPISEHNRLYWYRQTLGQGPEFLTYFQNEAQLEKSRLLSDRFSAERPKGSFSTLEIQRTEQGDSAMYLCASSLGGNTGTGPYNEQFFGPGTRLTVL.

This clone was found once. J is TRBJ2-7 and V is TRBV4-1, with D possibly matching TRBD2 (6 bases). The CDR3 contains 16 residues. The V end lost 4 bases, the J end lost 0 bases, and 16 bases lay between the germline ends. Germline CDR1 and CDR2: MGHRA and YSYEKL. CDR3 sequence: CASSPPGTSRSYEQYF. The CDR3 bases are TGCGCCAGCAGCCCACCGGGGACTTCCCGCTCCTACGAGCAGTACTTC.

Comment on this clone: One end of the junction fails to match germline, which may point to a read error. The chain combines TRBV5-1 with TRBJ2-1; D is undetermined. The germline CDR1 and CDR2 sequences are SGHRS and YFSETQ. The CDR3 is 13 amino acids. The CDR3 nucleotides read TGCGCCAGCAGTTTGGTAACTACGAATGAGCAGTTCTTC. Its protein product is CASSLVTTNEQFF.

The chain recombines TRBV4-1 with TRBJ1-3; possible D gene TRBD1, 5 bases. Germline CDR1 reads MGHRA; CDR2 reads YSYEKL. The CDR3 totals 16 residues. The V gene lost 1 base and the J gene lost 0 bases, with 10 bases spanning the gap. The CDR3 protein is CASSQGAGRSGNTIYF. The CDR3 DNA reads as TGCGCCAGCAGCCAAGGTGCAGGGCGCTCTGGAAACACCATATATTTT.

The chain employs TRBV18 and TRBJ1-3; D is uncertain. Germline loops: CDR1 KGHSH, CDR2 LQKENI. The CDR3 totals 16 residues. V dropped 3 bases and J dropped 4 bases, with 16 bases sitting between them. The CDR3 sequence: CASSPVAGSIGNTIYF. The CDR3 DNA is TGTGCCAGCTCACCCGTGGCAGGTTCTATAGGAAACACCATATATTTT.

CDR3 in DNA: TGCAGCGTTGAAGCTTCAGGGGGCGCCGGGGAGCAGTACTTC. Translated, it gives CSVEASGGAGEQYF. The V gene is TRBV29-1, the J gene TRBJ2-7; the match to TRBD1 covers 8 bases. Germline CDR1 reads SQVTM; CDR2 reads ANQGSEA. J gave up 7 bases and V 1 base, and 9 bases lay outside the gene matches. CDR3 length: 14 residues.